Shown below are 17 T cell receptor beta chains from a single sample sequenced in a study of Ad26.COV2.S vaccination and SARS-CoV-2 variants. Method: immunoSEQ multiplex PCR; TCRdb's copy keeps in-frame clones and lacks some. The sample lists about 350,000 clones, 92% seen once, with 3.5% to 4.5% in the top ten. This specimen consisted of peripheral blood, obtained after recovery from COVID-19. These TCRs come from a human donor who had recovered from COVID-19.

This chain links TRBV7-6 with TRBJ2-7; either TRBD1 or TRBD2 may supply D (6 bases each). This CDR3 contains 15 residues. Per the germline V gene, CDR1 is SGHVS and CDR2 is FNYEAQ. The V end lost 1 base, the J end lost 6 bases, and 16 bases lay between the germline ends. The CDR3 DNA follows: TGTGCCAGCAGCTTAGGAACTCCAGGAGGGGGCGAGCAGTACTTC. Amino acids: CASSLGTPGGGEQYF.

The V call is TRBV5-1, the J call TRBJ2-5, with 12 bases matching TRBD1. The CDR3 length is 14 residues. Per germline, CDR1 SGHRS and CDR2 YFSETQ. With 3 bases clipped from V and 5 bases from J, the junction kept 2 bases outside the gene matches. CDR3 protein: CASSWDRGLETQYF. In DNA form, the CDR3 reads TGCGCCAGCAGCTGGGACAGGGGGCTGGAGACCCAGTACTTC.

This chain connects TRBV2 to TRBJ1-2; unclear D gene. CDR3 length: 15 amino acids. The germline V gene encodes CDR1 SNHLY and CDR2 FYNNEI. Trimming took 3 bases from V and 3 from J, leaving 14 bases between them. For the CDR3, the DNA is TGTGCCAGCAGTGAGCTGGTGGGGAGCCACTATGGCTACACCTTC. This translates into CASSELVGSHYGYTF. Filled out from reference TRBV2 and TRBJ1-2, the complete variable domain reads EPEVTQTPSHQVTQMGQEVILRCVPISNHLYFYWYRQILGQKVEFLVSFYNNEISEKSEIFDDQFSVERPDGSNFTLKIRSTKLEDSAMYFCASSELVGSHYGYTFGSGTRLTVV.

The genes are TRBV2 and TRBJ1-3; a possible D gene is TRBD1 (6 bases). V shed 8 bases and J shed 3 bases, with 11 bases lying between them. This CDR3 is 13 amino acids long. Germline V gives CDR1 SNHLY, CDR2 FYNNEI. CDR3 sequence (DNA): TGTGCCAGCCGGGCAGGGGTTGGAAACACCATATATTTT. The encoded protein is CASRAGVGNTIYF. The full variable domain, completed using reference TRBV2 and TRBJ1-3, is EPEVTQTPSHQVTQMGQEVILRCVPISNHLYFYWYRQILGQKVEFLVSFYNNEISEKSEIFDDQFSVERPDGSNFTLKIRSTKLEDSAMYFCASRAGVGNTIYFGEGSWLTVV.

This clone has only one observation. The chain couples TRBV24-1 to TRBJ1-5, with TRBD1 as a possible D gene (5 bases). The germline CDR1 and CDR2 sequences are KGHDR and SFDVKD. This CDR3 has 13 amino acids. With 4 bases removed from V and 7 bases from J, the gap between germline ends came to 10 bases. The DNA of the CDR3 is TGTGCCACCAGTGAGGGGGGGGAACAGCCCCAGCATTTT. Its translation is CATSEGGEQPQHF.

The rearrangement joins TRBV20-1 to TRBJ1-2; D perhaps matches TRBD1 (6 bases). V lost 6 bases and J 8 bases, leaving 10 bases between the germline ends. Germline V gives CDR1 DFQATT, CDR2 SNEGSKA (reference sequence). CDR3 size: 10 residues. CDR3 sequence reads: CSAKGDGYTF. The CDR3 DNA sequence: TGCAGTGCCAAGGGGGACGGCTACACCTTC.

The rearrangement links TRBV6-4 to TRBJ1-1, with no clear D. Germline CDR1 and CDR2: MRHNA and SNTAGT. The CDR3 spans 14 residues. Between the trimmed V and J ends, which lost 0 bases and 6 bases, there was a span of 11 bases. CDR3 nucleotide sequence: TGTGCCAGCAGTGACTCTGGAAGGGCGGCTGAAGCTTTCTTT. Amino acids: CASSDSGRAAEAFF.

The chain combines TRBV5-6 with TRBJ2-2, with TRBD1 matching over 11 bases. Germline CDR1 reads SGHDT; CDR2 reads YYEEEE. The V gene end was trimmed by 6 bases and the J gene end by 6 bases; junction bases not matched to a gene: 4. The CDR3 is made up of 14 amino acids. CDR3 DNA sequence: TGTGCCAGCACGAGGGACAGGGGGGCCGGGGAGCTGTTTTTT. This encodes CASTRDRGAGELFF.

J is TRBJ1-5 and V is TRBV5-1, with a weak D call TRBD1 (6 bases). Trimming removed 0 bases at V and 6 bases at J, with 13 bases between. The CDR3 extends over 15 amino acids. Per the germline V gene, CDR1 is SGHRS and CDR2 is YFSETQ. For the CDR3, the DNA is TGCGCCAGCAGCTTGGCGGGGGCCCCGCCTCAGCCCCAGCATTTT. Amino acids: CASSLAGAPPQPQHF.

V gene TRBV9 combines with J gene TRBJ1-1; 7 bases align to TRBD1. Per germline, CDR1 SGDLS and CDR2 YYNGEE. The CDR3 sequence is 18 residues long. The V and J ends lost 4 bases and 1 base, in that order; junction bases with no gene match: 16. The CDR3 DNA reads as TGTGCCAGCAGCCCCCAAAACCACCTTAGGACAGGGAACACTGAAGCTTTCTTT. This encodes CASSPQNHLRTGNTEAFF. The complete variable domain, with remaining parts taken from reference TRBV9 and TRBJ1-1, reads DSGVTQTPKHLITATGQRVTLRCSPRSGDLSVYWYQQSLDQGLQFLIQYYNGEERAKGNILERFSAQQFPDLHSELNLSSLELGDSALYFCASSPQNHLRTGNTEAFFGQGTRLTVV.

The rearrangement links TRBV7-3 to TRBJ1-5; 7 bases agree with TRBD1. With V trimmed by 4 bases and J by 4 bases, 7 bases remained unmatched. In germline, CDR1 is SGHTA, CDR2 FQGTGA. The CDR3 covers 15 residues. The CDR3 here is CASSYAGGRNQPQHF. Written as DNA, the CDR3 is TGTGCCAGCAGCTACGCAGGGGGTCGGAATCAGCCCCAGCATTTT.

The gene calls are TRBV6-1 and TRBJ1-6; possibly TRBD1 for D (5 bases). The CDR3 covers 17 residues. Trimming removed 2 bases from V and 8 bases from J, with 19 bases in between. CDR1 MNHNS and CDR2 SASEGT come from the germline V gene. DNA of the CDR3: TGTGCCAGCAGTGAACCCCACGGGGGGTGGTGGGATTCACCCCTCCACTTT. It is translated as CASSEPHGGWWDSPLHF.

This chain links TRBV15 with TRBJ1-2, with 8 bases matching TRBD1. V was clipped by 5 bases and J by 3 bases; unmatched bases: 2. The CDR3 extends over 13 amino acids. Germline loops: CDR1 LNHNV, CDR2 YYDKDF (reference sequence). The CDR3 sequence is CATSPTGDYGYTF. The CDR3 bases are TGTGCCACCAGCCCGACAGGGGACTATGGCTACACCTTC.

J is TRBJ1-1 and V is TRBV7-2, with D perhaps TRBD1 (5 bases). CDR3 size: 13 residues. The ends were cut back, 1 base at V and 7 bases at J, with 10 bases in the middle. Germline V gene data show CDR1 as SGHTA and CDR2 as FQGNSA. CDR3 coding DNA: TGTGCCAGCAGCTTAGGGTCAGGGTATGAAGCTTTCTTT. Its protein is CASSLGSGYEAFF.

This clone came up once. The chain recombines TRBV12-3 or TRBV12-4 with TRBJ2-7, with D unclear. The CDR3 runs 11 residues. The ends were cut back, 7 bases at V and 6 bases at J, with 10 bases in the middle. The CDR3 loop is CASTLIGEQYF. CDR3 nucleotides: TGTGCCAGCACCCTAATAGGCGAGCAGTACTTC.

The rearrangement joins TRBV18 to TRBJ1-3; D is ambiguous. V lost 0 bases and J 8 bases, leaving 11 bases between the germline ends. This CDR3 is 14 amino acids long. Germline V gene sequence: CDR1 KGHSH, CDR2 LQKENI. CDR3 nucleotide sequence: TGTGCCAGCTCACCACCAGCCTTGTCAGACACCATATATTTT. Translated: CASSPPALSDTIYF. The whole variable domain, remainder taken from reference TRBV18 and TRBJ1-3, is NAGVMQNPRHLVRRRGQEARLRCSPMKGHSHVYWYRQLPEEGLKFMVYLQKENIIDESGMPKERFSAEFPKEGPSILRIQQVVRGDSAAYFCASSPPALSDTIYFGEGSWLTVV.

This chain uses TRBV10-3 with TRBJ2-7, with 7 positions matching TRBD1. The CDR3 consists of 14 residues. The germline V gene has CDR1 ENHRY and CDR2 SYGVKD. V lost 4 bases, J lost 6 bases, and 9 bases stayed unmatched. The CDR3 region has the DNA TGTGCCATCAGTGGGCCGACAGGGCGCGGCGAGCAGTACTTC. Translating gives CAISGPTGRGEQYF.